These T cell receptor beta chains were read from a single sample in a study of PD-1 blockade in classical Hodgkin lymphoma. Generated by immunoSEQ multiplex PCR, the TCRdb table keeps only in-frame clones and is missing some. Of under 20,000 clones detected, around 81% appear once; the ten largest clones hold around 1.2%. Sequenced input: CD4+ T cells from blood. The source is a human donor with classical Hodgkin lymphoma. CDR3s include the opening cysteine and the closing phenylalanine or tryptophan. The D gene is left open where the match is weak. The size entry is marked missing in some rows and otherwise reads once, few, many or a size class.

cdr3_length | d_call | j_call | clone_size | v_call | cdr3_aa | cdr3_nt
14 | . | TRBJ2-5 | few | TRBV6-5 | CASSSGRAAKTQYF | TGTGCCAGCAGTTCCGGCAGGGCAGCTAAGACCCAGTACTTC
19 | . | TRBJ2-7 | . | TRBV7-2 | CASSPLPFPSVIGDYEQYF | TGTGCCAGCAGCCCGCTACCATTTCCTAGCGTTATCGGGGACTACGAGCAGTACTTC
14 | TRBD1 | TRBJ2-5 | . | TRBV5-4 | CASSLTGDQETQYF | TGTGCCAGCAGCTTGACAGGGGACCAAGAGACCCAGTACTTC
11 | . | TRBJ2-5 | . | TRBV10-3 | CATGQKETQYF | TGTGCCACCGGACAGAAAGAGACCCAGTACTTC
13 | . | TRBJ2-7 | . | TRBV14 | CASSQDGPYEQYF | TGTGCCAGCAGCCAAGATGGCCCCTACGAGCAGTACTTC
16 | TRBD2 | TRBJ2-1 | few | TRBV2 | CASSGTSGGSYNEQFF | TGTGCCAGCAGTGGAACTAGCGGAGGCTCCTACAATGAGCAGTTCTTC
14 | . | TRBJ1-2 | . | TRBV6-7 | CASYQEQMNYGYTF | TGTGCCAGCTATCAAGAGCAGATGAACTATGGCTACACCTTC
15 | . | TRBJ1-3 | . | TRBV5-5 | CASSLGTASGNTIYF | TGTGCCAGCAGCTTGGGGACAGCCTCTGGAAACACCATATATTTT
15 | TRBD1 | TRBJ1-2 | . | TRBV5-1 | CASSLTGREDYGYTF | TGCGCCAGCAGTTTGACAGGGAGGGAGGACTATGGCTACACCTTC
16 | . | TRBJ1-1 | . | TRBV5-1 | CARVGQGPFLNTEAFF | TGCGCTCGCGTTGGTCAGGGACCGTTCCTAAACACTGAAGCTTTCTTT
15 | TRBD2 | TRBJ2-3 | . | TRBV29-1 | CSVEDRTSGRDTQYF | TGCAGCGTTGAAGATAGAACTAGCGGGCGAGATACGCAGTATTTT
15 | . | TRBJ2-7 | . | TRBV6-6 | CASNAHSGSSYEQYF | TGTGCCAGCAATGCCCACAGTGGGAGCTCCTACGAGCAGTACTTC
14 | . | TRBJ2-7 | . | TRBV6-6 | CASSYPGLSYEQYF | TGTGCCAGCAGTTACCCAGGGCTCTCCTACGAGCAGTACTTC
17 | TRBD2 | TRBJ2-1 | . | TRBV5-6 | CASSLGGAGSSYNEQFF | TGTGCCAGCAGCCTGGGAGGGGCGGGGAGCTCCTACAATGAGCAGTTCTTC
12 | . | TRBJ2-1 | . | TRBV5-6 | CASSLGGVRGFF | TGTGCCAGCAGCTTGGGTGGAGTCAGGGGGTTCTTC
16 | TRBD1 | TRBJ1-1 | few | TRBV2 | CASSGQGARKNTEAFF | TGTGCCAGCAGCGGACAGGGGGCAAGAAAGAACACTGAAGCTTTCTTT
17 | TRBD1 | TRBJ2-2 | . | TRBV6-7 | CASRPRGGAADTGELFF | TGTGCCAGCAGGCCTCGAGGGGGCGCAGCGGACACCGGGGAGCTGTTTTTT
16 | TRBD2 | TRBJ2-7 | . | TRBV4-1 | CASSQRSLREGGEQYF | TGCGCCAGCAGCCAAAGGTCCCTACGGGAGGGAGGCGAGCAGTACTTC
13 | . | TRBJ1-4 | few | TRBV6-6 | CASSYKANEKLFF | TGTGCCAGCAGTTACAAGGCCAATGAAAAACTGTTTTTT
15 | TRBD2 | TRBJ2-3 | . | TRBV7-7 | CASSLGAGEADTQYF | TGTGCCAGCAGCTTGGGAGCGGGAGAGGCAGATACGCAGTATTTT
13 | . | TRBJ1-5 | few | TRBV7-2 | CASSLASGQPQHF | TGTGCCAGCAGCTTAGCTTCGGGTCAGCCCCAGCATTTT
15 | . | TRBJ1-1 | . | TRBV7-9 | CASSFPGGGLTEAFF | TGTGCCAGCAGCTTCCCGGGTGGGGGCCTCACTGAAGCTTTCTTT
14 | . | TRBJ2-7 | . | TRBV21-1 | CASSIRDRNYEQYF | TGTGCCAGCAGCATTCGGGACCGCAACTACGAGCAGTACTTC
11 | . | TRBJ1-5 | . | TRBV29-1 | CSVGDDQPQHF | TGCAGCGTGGGGGACGATCAGCCCCAGCATTTT
14 | . | TRBJ2-1 | . | TRBV19 | CASTRGDPYNEQFF | TGTGCCAGTACTCGAGGGGATCCCTACAATGAGCAGTTCTTC
16 | TRBD1 | TRBJ1-1 | . | TRBV18 | CASSPLSRTGVPEAFF | TGTGCCAGCTCACCATTATCCCGGACAGGGGTGCCTGAAGCTTTCTTT
14 | . | TRBJ2-5 | . | TRBV21-1 | CASSKGGSGETQYF | TGTGCCAGCAGCAAAGGGGGATCGGGGGAGACCCAGTACTTC
17 | TRBD2 | TRBJ2-3 | . | TRBV28 | CASSLKGLAGEGHTQYF | TGTGCCAGCAGTTTAAAAGGACTAGCGGGAGAAGGGCATACGCAGTATTTT
17 | . | TRBJ1-5 | . | TRBV1 | CTSKRGREEANNQPQHF | TGCACCAGCAAGAGGGGCAGGGAGGAAGCAAACAATCAGCCCCAGCATTTT
13 | TRBD2 | TRBJ2-7 | . | TRBV29-1 | CSVTGTRAYEQYF | TGCAGCGTTACCGGGACTAGAGCCTACGAGCAGTACTTC
14 | TRBD1 | TRBJ1-1 | . | TRBV28 | CASREDRVGTEAFF | TGTGCCAGCAGGGAAGACAGGGTCGGCACTGAAGCTTTCTTT
15 | TRBD1 | TRBJ1-3 | . | TRBV28 | CASSTGTVSGNTIYF | TGTGCCAGCAGTACCGGGACAGTCTCTGGAAACACCATATATTTT
15 | . | TRBJ1-5 | . | TRBV18 | CASSPATGSNQPQHF | TGTGCCAGCTCACCGGCCACCGGAAGCAATCAGCCCCAGCATTTT
14 | TRBD1 | TRBJ2-6 | . | TRBV28 | CATPGGSGANVLTF | TGTGCCACTCCAGGGGGCTCTGGGGCCAACGTCCTGACTTTC
12 | . | TRBJ2-3 | few | TRBV28 | CASSLSTDTQYF | TGTGCCAGCAGTTTATCCACAGATACGCAGTATTTT
13 | . | TRBJ1-1 | . | TRBV28 | CASSLQVFAEAFF | TGTGCCAGCAGTTTACAGGTGTTCGCTGAAGCTTTCTTT
15 | TRBD2 | TRBJ2-7 | once | TRBV9 | CASSAGTSGGSEQYF | TGTGCCAGCAGCGCCGGGACTAGCGGAGGTAGCGAGCAGTACTTC
16 | TRBD1 | TRBJ1-4 | . | TRBV10-3 | CAISPGQSATNEKLFF | TGTGCCATCAGTCCGGGACAGAGTGCAACTAATGAAAAACTGTTTTTT
15 | TRBD2 | TRBJ2-5 | once | TRBV15 | CATSRGLAGGETQYF | TGTGCCACCAGCAGGGGACTAGCGGGAGGAGAGACCCAGTACTTC
15 | TRBD2 | TRBJ2-7 | . | TRBV4-1 | CASSEAGLGSYEQYF | TGCGCCAGCAGCGAAGCGGGACTTGGCTCCTACGAGCAGTACTTC
15 | . | TRBJ2-5 | . | TRBV21-1 | CARTARPLHPETQYF | TGTGCCAGAACCGCTAGGCCCCTCCACCCAGAGACCCAGTACTTC
14 | TRBD1 | TRBJ1-1 | . | TRBV28 | CASRRGQGTAEAFF | TGTGCCAGCAGGAGAGGACAGGGGACCGCTGAAGCTTTCTTT
13 | . | TRBJ1-4 | . | TRBV28 | CASSFTDNEKLFF | TGTGCCAGCAGTTTTACAGATAATGAAAAACTGTTTTTT
14 | . | TRBJ1-2 | . | TRBV15 | CATSILTQGNGYTF | TGTGCCACCAGCATCCTGACACAGGGTAATGGCTACACCTTC
13 | . | TRBJ1-3 | once | TRBV29-1 | CSVPNLSGNTIYF | TGCAGCGTTCCGAACCTCTCTGGAAACACCATATATTTT
16 | TRBD1 | TRBJ1-4 | . | TRBV6-6 | CASKDNTQGAGEKLFF | TGTGCCAGCAAAGACAACACACAGGGGGCAGGTGAAAAACTGTTTTTT
19 | TRBD2 | TRBJ2-7 | once | TRBV9 | CASSVGPTSGRGLGLEQYF | TGTGCCAGCAGCGTAGGTCCTACTAGCGGGAGAGGTCTGGGGCTCGAGCAGTACTTC
14 | . | TRBJ2-2 | . | TRBV5-4 | CASSLGLGVGELFF | TGTGCCAGCAGCTTGGGGCTAGGAGTCGGGGAGCTGTTTTTT
14 | . | TRBJ2-3 | few | TRBV9 | CASSVGTVSDTQYF | TGTGCCAGCAGCGTAGGGACAGTCTCGGATACGCAGTATTTT
15 | . | TRBJ1-1 | . | TRBV19 | CASSITPGANTEAFF | TGTGCCAGTAGTATAACCCCAGGGGCGAACACTGAAGCTTTCTTT
14 | . | TRBJ2-1 | once | TRBV29-1 | CSVGRGGTYNEQFF | TGCAGCGTTGGAAGGGGGGGAACGTACAATGAGCAGTTCTTC